These 17 T cell receptor beta chains originate from one sample sequenced in a study of OX40 agonist ivuxolimab in advanced cancers. The data were produced by immunoSEQ multiplex PCR, yet TCRdb's version contains in-frame clones alone and is incomplete. The repertoire includes some 40,000 clones, around 83% of them detected once, and almost 10% sits in the top ten. This sample comprised CD4+ or CD8+ T cells sorted from blood, obtained in a trial of the OX40 agonist ivuxolimab. Receptors were obtained from an adult with an advanced solid tumor such as melanoma, head and neck, liver or kidney cancer.

The rearrangement joins TRBV6-5 to TRBJ1-1; possible D gene TRBD1, 6 bases. The V gene lost 2 bases and the J gene lost 4 bases, with 8 bases spanning the gap. Per the germline V gene, CDR1 is MNHEY and CDR2 is SVGAGI. This CDR3 region has 13 residues. CDR3 sequence: CASSYPGATEAFF. The CDR3 bases are TGTGCCAGCAGTTACCCGGGGGCCACTGAAGCTTTCTTT.

The CDR3 DNA reads as TGTGCCATCAGCTTGGGTTTCAGCAGTGGATTCTCCTCTGGAAACACCATATATTTT. Translated, it gives CAISLGFSSGFSSGNTIYF. This rearrangement joins TRBV10-3 to TRBJ1-3; D is unresolved. V shed 6 bases and J shed 0 bases, with 24 bases lying between them. There are 19 residues in the CDR3. Germline CDR1 is ENHRY and CDR2 is SYGVKD.

The chain combines TRBV10-3 with TRBJ2-5; no definite D call. The CDR3 totals 14 residues. The germline gives CDR1 ENHRY, CDR2 SYGVKD. Trimming removed 5 bases from V and 11 bases from J, with 21 bases in between. CDR3 sequence (DNA): TGTGCCATCAGTACTGGTGGGCCTCAACCGCGGCAGTACTTC. It is translated as CAISTGGPQPRQYF.

This chain joins TRBV5-1 and TRBJ2-2; 8 bases map to TRBD2. Per germline, CDR1 SGHRS and CDR2 YFSETQ. The V and J ends lost 0 bases and 4 bases, in that order; junction bases with no gene match: 8. The CDR3 has 17 residues. CDR3 amino acids: CASSLGGLGDGTGELFF. CDR3 DNA sequence: TGCGCCAGCAGCTTGGGGGGACTAGGAGATGGCACCGGGGAGCTGTTTTTT.

V usage is TRBV7-9 and J usage is TRBJ2-1; D gene uncertain. V lost 1 base, J lost 6 bases, and 13 bases lay in between. Germline lookup yields CDR1 SEHNR and CDR2 FQNEAQ (reference sequence). The CDR3 is 15 residues long. The CDR3 region is CASSLGTLIRNEQFF. CDR3 coding DNA: TGTGCCAGCAGCTTAGGGACCCTGATCCGCAATGAGCAGTTCTTC. Full variable domain (remainder filled in from reference TRBV7-9 and TRBJ2-1): DTGVSQNPRHKITKRGQNVTFRCDPISEHNRLYWYRQTLGQGPEFLTYFQNEAQLEKSRLLSDRFSAERPKGSFSTLEIQRTEQGDSAMYLCASSLGTLIRNEQFFGPGTRLTVL.

This rearrangement joins TRBV5-6 to TRBJ2-5; 9 nucleotides agree with TRBD2. The junction had 16 bases not matched to a gene; V was cut back by 3 bases and J by 13 bases. CDR1 SGHDT and CDR2 YYEEEE come from the germline V gene. The CDR3 has 15 amino acids. The CDR3: CASSSTQAPGTSLYF. The CDR3 DNA sequence: TGTGCCAGCAGCTCAACTCAGGCGCCCGGGACTAGCCTGTACTTC.

The chain is built from TRBV11-2 and TRBJ1-1, with 9 bases lining up with TRBD1. CDR3 length: 14 amino acids. V shed 3 bases and J 1 base; nucleotides not matched to a gene: 0. CDR1 is SGHAT and CDR2 is FQNNGV in the germline V gene. Here the CDR3 reads CASSLDRGNTEAFF. Written as DNA, the CDR3 is TGTGCCAGCAGCTTGGACAGGGGGAACACTGAAGCTTTCTTT.

Only a few counts were recorded for this clone. The chain combines TRBV6-5 with TRBJ2-7; 7 bases fit TRBD1. Germline V lookup: CDR1 MNHEY, CDR2 SVGAGI. The CDR3 is 14 amino acids. V gave up 5 bases and J gave up 1 base; unmatched junction bases: 5. The chain's CDR3 is CASSQRDSSYEQYF. The CDR3 bases are TGTGCCAGCAGTCAACGGGACAGTTCCTACGAGCAGTACTTC.

The chain combines TRBV5-1 with TRBJ2-3; D uncertain. The germline V gene has CDR1 SGHRS and CDR2 YFSETQ. Trimming pared 4 bases from V and 4 bases from J, leaving 13 bases between. The CDR3 consists of 14 residues. CDR3 sequence reads: CASSERIPADTQYF. CDR3 bases: TGCGCCAGCAGCGAGCGTATCCCCGCAGATACGCAGTATTTT.

CDR3 loop: CASKAAQGNNQPQHF. The CDR3 DNA reads as TGTGCCAGCAAAGCGGCTCAGGGGAACAATCAGCCCCAGCATTTT. The gene calls are TRBV2 and TRBJ1-5, with a possible D match to TRBD1 (6 bases). This CDR3 spans 15 amino acids. Trimming took off 7 bases at V and 3 bases at J, with 16 bases between the two ends. CDR1 is SNHLY, CDR2 FYNNEI, per germline.

The chain joins TRBV11-2 to TRBJ2-5; no clear D gene. V was cut by 4 bases and J by 5 bases, with 14 bases left in between. This CDR3 has 14 residues. CDR1 SGHAT and CDR2 FQNNGV come from the germline V gene. The CDR3 coding sequence is TGTGCCAGCAGCTCGGATGAGCGTGCGGAGACCCAGTACTTC. It translates to CASSSDERAETQYF.

This clone turned up a few times. The chain combines TRBV14 with TRBJ1-6; D perhaps matches TRBD1 (6 bases). V was trimmed by 6 bases and J by 7 bases, leaving 10 bases between them. This CDR3 is built from 13 residues. Germline CDR1 reads SGHDN; CDR2 reads FVKESK. For the CDR3, the DNA is TGTGCCAGCAGTTTACAGGGAAATTCACCCCTCCACTTT. It specifies CASSLQGNSPLHF. The full variable domain, completed using reference TRBV14 and TRBJ1-6, is EAGVTQFPSHSVIEKGQTVTLRCDPISGHDNLYWYRRVMGKEIKFLLHFVKESKQDESGMPNNRFLAERTGGTYSTLKVQPAELEDSGVYFCASSLQGNSPLHFGNGTRLTVT.

The V gene is TRBV13, the J gene TRBJ1-3; the D is unclear. The CDR3 covers 15 residues. CDR1 PRHDT and CDR2 FYEKMQ come from the germline V gene (reference sequence). V lost 2 bases to trimming and J lost 3 bases, with 11 bases between them. CDR3 nucleotide sequence: TGTGCCAGCAGCTTACGGCTGGGAGGTGGAAACACCATATATTTT. Translating it yields CASSLRLGGGNTIYF.

The chain couples TRBV5-1 to TRBJ1-5; D is ambiguous. CDR3 length: 13 amino acids. The V end was cut by 0 bases, the J end by 5 bases, with 6 bases between. Germline V gene sequence: CDR1 SGHRS, CDR2 YFSETQ. The CDR3 nucleotides are TGCGCCAGCAGCTTGGTCCCTTATCAGCCCCAGCATTTT. Translating gives CASSLVPYQPQHF.

This chain links TRBV6-5 with TRBJ2-1; D may be TRBD2 (5 bases). The CDR3 is 15 amino acids. Germline CDR1 is MNHEY and CDR2 is SVGAGI. Trimming removed 5 bases from V and 8 bases from J, with 19 bases in between. DNA for the CDR3: TGTGCCAGCAGTACTTCTCCTTATACCGGGGATGAGCAGTTCTTC. Amino acid sequence: CASSTSPYTGDEQFF.

This chain links TRBV7-9 with TRBJ2-1; D is uncertain. Trimming removed 5 bases from V and 0 bases from J, with 8 bases in between. There are 14 residues in the CDR3. In germline, CDR1 is SEHNR, CDR2 FQNEAQ (reference sequence). The CDR3 sequence: CASSRDASYNEQFF. Written as DNA, the CDR3 is TGTGCCAGCAGCCGAGACGCCTCCTACAATGAGCAGTTCTTC.

V gene TRBV28 combines with J gene TRBJ2-1; no clear D gene. V lost 2 bases to trimming and J lost 5 bases, with 13 bases between them. Germline CDR1 reads MDHEN; CDR2 reads SYDVKM. This CDR3 comprises 15 residues. The DNA of the CDR3 is TGTGCCAGCAGTTTAGGTTGGCCTTTAAACAATGAGCAGTTCTTC. Translation: CASSLGWPLNNEQFF. Together with reference TRBV28 and TRBJ2-1, the CDR3 gives the full variable domain: DVKVTQSSRYLVKRTGEKVFLECVQDMDHENMFWYRQDPGLGLRLIYFSYDVKMKEKGDIPEGYSVSREKKERFSLILESASTNQTSMYLCASSLGWPLNNEQFFGPGTRLTVL.